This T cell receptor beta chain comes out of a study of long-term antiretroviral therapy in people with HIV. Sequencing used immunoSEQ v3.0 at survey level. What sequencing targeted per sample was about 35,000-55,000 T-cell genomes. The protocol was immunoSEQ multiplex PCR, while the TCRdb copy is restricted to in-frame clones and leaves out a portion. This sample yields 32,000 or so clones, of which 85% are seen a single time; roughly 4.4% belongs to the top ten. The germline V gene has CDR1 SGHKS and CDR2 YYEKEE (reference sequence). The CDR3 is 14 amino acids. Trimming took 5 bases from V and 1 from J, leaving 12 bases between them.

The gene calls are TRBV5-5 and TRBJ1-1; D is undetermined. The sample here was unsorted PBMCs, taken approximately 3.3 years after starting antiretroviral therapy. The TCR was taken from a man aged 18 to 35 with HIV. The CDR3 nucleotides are TGTGCCAGCAGGGCCCACCCATGGAACACTGAAGCTTTCTTT. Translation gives CASRAHPWNTEAFF.